This TCR beta chain stems from a study of OX40 agonist ivuxolimab in advanced cancers. Generated by immunoSEQ multiplex PCR, the TCRdb table keeps only in-frame clones and is missing some. This table has around 150,000 clones, 85% to 95% appearing once. From germline, CDR1 is SGDLS and CDR2 YYNGEE. With V trimmed by 3 bases and J by 4 bases, 6 bases remained unmatched. This CDR3 spans 15 amino acids. The TCR comes from an adult with an advanced solid tumor such as melanoma, head and neck, liver or kidney cancer. This chain joins TRBV9 and TRBJ2-1, with 8 bases matching TRBD2. Sample: CD4+ or CD8+ T cells sorted from blood, taken in a trial of the OX40 agonist ivuxolimab. The CDR3 spells CASSGGPGGYNEQFF. The CDR3 DNA reads as TGTGCCAGCAGCGGGGGTCCGGGAGGGTACAATGAGCAGTTCTTC. Looking up the rest from reference TRBV9 and TRBJ2-1 gives the full variable domain: DSGVTQTPKHLITATGQRVTLRCSPRSGDLSVYWYQQSLDQGLQFLIQYYNGEERAKGNILERFSAQQFPDLHSELNLSSLELGDSALYFCASSGGPGGYNEQFFGPGTRLTVL.